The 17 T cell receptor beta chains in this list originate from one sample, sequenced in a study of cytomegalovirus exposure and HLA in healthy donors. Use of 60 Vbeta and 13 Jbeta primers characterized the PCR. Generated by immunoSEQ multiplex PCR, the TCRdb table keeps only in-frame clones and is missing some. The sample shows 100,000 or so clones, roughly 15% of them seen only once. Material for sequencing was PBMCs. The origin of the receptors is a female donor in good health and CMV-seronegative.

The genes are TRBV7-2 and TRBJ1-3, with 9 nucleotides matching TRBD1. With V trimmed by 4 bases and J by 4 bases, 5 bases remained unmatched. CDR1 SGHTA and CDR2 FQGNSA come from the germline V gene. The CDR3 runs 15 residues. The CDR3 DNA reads TGTGCCAGCAGCTCGGACAGGGGAGCGGGAAACACCATATATTTT. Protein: CASSSDRGAGNTIYF. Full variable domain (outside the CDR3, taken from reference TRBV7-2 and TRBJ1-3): GAGVSQSPSNKVTEKGKDVELRCDPISGHTALYWYRQSLGQGLEFLIYFQGNSAPDKSGLPSDRFSAERTGGSVSTLTIQRTQQEDSAVYLCASSSDRGAGNTIYFGEGSWLTVV.

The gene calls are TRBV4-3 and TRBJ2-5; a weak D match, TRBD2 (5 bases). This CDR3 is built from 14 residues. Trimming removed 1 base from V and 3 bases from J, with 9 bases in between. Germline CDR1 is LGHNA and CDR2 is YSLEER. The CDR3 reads CASSQATTEETQYF. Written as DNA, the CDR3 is TGCGCCAGCAGCCAAGCGACTACTGAAGAGACCCAGTACTTC.

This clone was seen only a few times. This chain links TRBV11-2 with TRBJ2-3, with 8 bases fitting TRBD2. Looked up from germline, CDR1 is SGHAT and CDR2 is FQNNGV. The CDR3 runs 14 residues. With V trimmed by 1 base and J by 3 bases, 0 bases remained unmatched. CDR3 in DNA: TGTGCCAGCAGCTTAGGACTAGCGACAGATACGCAGTATTTT. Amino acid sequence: CASSLGLATDTQYF.

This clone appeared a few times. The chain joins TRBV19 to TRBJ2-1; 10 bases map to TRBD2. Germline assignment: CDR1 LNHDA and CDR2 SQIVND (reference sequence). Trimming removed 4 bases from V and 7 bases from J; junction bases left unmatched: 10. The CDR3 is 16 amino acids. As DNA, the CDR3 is TGTGCCAGTAGTACCTCACTAGCGGGACTAAGTAATGAGCAGTTCTTC. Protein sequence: CASSTSLAGLSNEQFF.

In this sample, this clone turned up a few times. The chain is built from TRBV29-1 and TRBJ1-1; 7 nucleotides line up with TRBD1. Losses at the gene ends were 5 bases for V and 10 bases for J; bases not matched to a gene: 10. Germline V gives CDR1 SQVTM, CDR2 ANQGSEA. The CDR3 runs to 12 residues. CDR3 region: CSVSGTARGAFF. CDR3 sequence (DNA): TGCAGCGTTTCCGGGACAGCACGAGGAGCTTTCTTT. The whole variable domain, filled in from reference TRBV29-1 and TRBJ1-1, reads SAVISQKPSRDICQRGTSLTIQCQVDSQVTMMFWYRQQPGQSLTLIATANQGSEATYESGFVIDKFPISRPNLTFSTLTVSNMSPEDSSIYLCSVSGTARGAFFGQGTRLTVV.

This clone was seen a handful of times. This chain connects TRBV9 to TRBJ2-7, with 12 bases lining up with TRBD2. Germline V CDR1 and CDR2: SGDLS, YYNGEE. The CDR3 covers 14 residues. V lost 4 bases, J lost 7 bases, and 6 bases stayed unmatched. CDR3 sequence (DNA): TGTGCCAGCAGCCCTAGCGGGGGGGCGCGGGAGCAGTACTTC. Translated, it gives CASSPSGGAREQYF.

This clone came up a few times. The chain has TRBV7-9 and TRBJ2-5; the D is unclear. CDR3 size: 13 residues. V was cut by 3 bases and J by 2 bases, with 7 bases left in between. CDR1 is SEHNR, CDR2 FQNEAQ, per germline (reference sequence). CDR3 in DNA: TGTGCCAGCAGCTTCTTCCTGCAAGAGACCCAGTACTTC. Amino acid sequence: CASSFFLQETQYF.

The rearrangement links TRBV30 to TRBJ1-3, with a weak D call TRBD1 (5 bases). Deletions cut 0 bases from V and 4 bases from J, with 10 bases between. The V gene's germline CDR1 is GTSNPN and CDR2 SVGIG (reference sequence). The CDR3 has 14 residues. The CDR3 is CAWSVRRVGNTIYF. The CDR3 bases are TGTGCCTGGAGTGTACGCAGGGTCGGAAACACCATATATTTT.

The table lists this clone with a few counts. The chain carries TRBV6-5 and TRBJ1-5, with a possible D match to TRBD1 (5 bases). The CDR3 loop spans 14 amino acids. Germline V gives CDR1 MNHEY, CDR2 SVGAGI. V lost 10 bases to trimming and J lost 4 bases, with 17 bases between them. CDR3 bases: TGTGCCACCCGATCTTCCAACAGGAATCAGCCCCAGCATTTT. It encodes CATRSSNRNQPQHF.

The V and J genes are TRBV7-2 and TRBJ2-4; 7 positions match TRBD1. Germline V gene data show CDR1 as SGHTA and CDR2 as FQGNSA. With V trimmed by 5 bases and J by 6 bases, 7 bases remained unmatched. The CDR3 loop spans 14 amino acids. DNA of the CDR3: TGTGCCAGCAGCACATCCGGGACAGCAAACATTCAGTACTTC. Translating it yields CASSTSGTANIQYF.

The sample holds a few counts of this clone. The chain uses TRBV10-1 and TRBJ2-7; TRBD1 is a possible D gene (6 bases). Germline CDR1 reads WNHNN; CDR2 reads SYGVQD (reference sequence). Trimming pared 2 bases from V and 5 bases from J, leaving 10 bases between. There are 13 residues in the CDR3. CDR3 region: CASSETGYHEQYF. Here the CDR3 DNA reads TGCGCCAGCAGTGAGACAGGGTACCACGAGCAGTACTTC.

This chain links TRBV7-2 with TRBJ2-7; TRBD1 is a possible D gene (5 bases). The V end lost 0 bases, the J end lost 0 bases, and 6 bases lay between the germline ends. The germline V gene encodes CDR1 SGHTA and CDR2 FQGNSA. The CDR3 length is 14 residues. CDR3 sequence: CASSLADNSYEQYF. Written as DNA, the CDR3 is TGTGCCAGCAGCTTAGCGGACAACTCCTACGAGCAGTACTTC.

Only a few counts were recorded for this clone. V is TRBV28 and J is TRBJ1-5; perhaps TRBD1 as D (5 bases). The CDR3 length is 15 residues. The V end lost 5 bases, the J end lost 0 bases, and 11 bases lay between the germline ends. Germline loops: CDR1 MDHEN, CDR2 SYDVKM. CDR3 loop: CASSRGGNSNQPQHF. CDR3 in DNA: TGTGCCAGCAGTAGGGGTGGGAATAGCAATCAGCCCCAGCATTTT.

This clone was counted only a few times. CDR3 amino acids: CASRVAIGHHYEQYF. In nucleotides, the CDR3 is TGCGCCAGCAGGGTAGCGATAGGGCATCATTACGAGCAGTACTTC. The gene calls are TRBV23-1 and TRBJ2-7; D possibly corresponds to TRBD2 (5 bases). TRBV23-1 falls under the ORF class, with uncertain function. The CDR3 runs 15 residues. V was trimmed by 6 bases and J by 4 bases, leaving 19 bases between them.

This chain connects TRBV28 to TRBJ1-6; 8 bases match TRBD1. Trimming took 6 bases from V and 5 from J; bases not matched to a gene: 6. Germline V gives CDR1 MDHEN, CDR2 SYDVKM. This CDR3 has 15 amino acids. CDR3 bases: TGTGCCAGCAGATCGGACAGGGTTCATAATTCACCCCTCCACTTT. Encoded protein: CASRSDRVHNSPLHF.

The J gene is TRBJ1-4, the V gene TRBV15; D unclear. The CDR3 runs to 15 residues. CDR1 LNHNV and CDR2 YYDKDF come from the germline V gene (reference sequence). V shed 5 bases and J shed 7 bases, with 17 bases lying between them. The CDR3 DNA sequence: TGTGCCACCAGCGCGTCCCGAGCCCCCGGTGAAAAACTGTTTTTT. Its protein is CATSASRAPGEKLFF. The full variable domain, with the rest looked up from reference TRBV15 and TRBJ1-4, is DAMVIQNPRYQVTQFGKPVTLSCSQTLNHNVMYWYQQKSSQAPKLLFHYYDKDFNNEADTPDNFQSRRPNTSFCFLDIRSPGLGDTAMYLCATSASRAPGEKLFFGSGTQLSVL.

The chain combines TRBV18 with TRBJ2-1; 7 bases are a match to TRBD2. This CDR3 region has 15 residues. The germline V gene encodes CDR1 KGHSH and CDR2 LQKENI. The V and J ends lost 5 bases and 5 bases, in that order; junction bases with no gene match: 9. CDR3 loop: CASSSWTRVNNEQFF. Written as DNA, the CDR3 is TGTGCCAGCTCATCTTGGACTAGGGTAAACAATGAGCAGTTCTTC.